This TCR beta chain was captured by sequencing in a study of CD8+ T cells in alopecia areata. In the study overall: Treated patients were dosed with oral tofacitinib, taking 5 to 10 mg twice daily. Patients took tofacitinib for 6 to 18 months, followed by 6 drug-free months.

The CDR3 has 14 amino acids. In germline, CDR1 is MNHNY, CDR2 SVGAGI (reference sequence). V lost 5 bases to trimming and J lost 6 bases, with 13 bases between them. A few counts support this clone. RNA extraction was followed by reverse transcription into cDNA, which acted as the sequencing template. Profiled with immunoSEQ multiplex PCR; TCRdb holds only in-frame clones, not every one. The table lists some 150,000 clones, around 60% of them singletons, with around 6% in the top ten. This specimen was CD4+ T cells sorted from blood, taken at week 0. The receptor's source is a human donor with alopecia areata. The rearrangement links TRBV6-6 to TRBJ2-2, with D maybe TRBD1 (5 bases). The CDR3 spells CASSRKGLAGELFF. Written as DNA, the CDR3 is TGTGCCAGCAGTAGAAAGGGGTTAGCCGGGGAGCTGTTTTTT.